The 23 T cell receptor beta chains below were found in one sample sequenced in a study of radiotherapy plus CTLA-4 blockade in lung cancer (dated 2018 in TCRdb). Library generation was performed with the immunoSEQ multiplex PCR assay. TCRdb limited this immuneACCESS table to in-frame rearrangements with V and J called. A share of clones is missing; checked studies link under half to unresolved V genes, and the rest is unexplained. Counted in this sample were roughly 100,000 clones; more than 70% of them appeared once. The ten biggest clones cover roughly 2.3% of the sample. The source material was peripheral blood, sampled from a patient treated with radiotherapy plus ipilimumab. These TCRs come from a human donor with non-small cell lung cancer that progressed on radiotherapy plus ipilimumab. Some clones in this sample may be carry-over from other donors' samples.

V gene TRBV28 combines with J gene TRBJ2-1; D not certain. Germline loops: CDR1 MDHEN, CDR2 SYDVKM. V was clipped by 7 bases and J by 3 bases, with 16 bases between them. This CDR3 is 15 amino acids long. CDR3 residues: CASTNWASHYNEQFF. The CDR3 DNA reads TGTGCCAGCACCAACTGGGCATCCCACTACAATGAGCAGTTCTTC.

The chain uses TRBV18 and TRBJ2-1; D is uncertain. Germline V gene lookup returns CDR1 KGHSH and CDR2 LQKENI. The V and J ends lost 2 bases and 2 bases respectively, with 7 bases between them. This CDR3 region has 14 residues. The CDR3 DNA is TGTGCCAGCTCACCAAGAGGACCCTACAATGAGCAGTTCTTC. Protein product: CASSPRGPYNEQFF.

The CDR3 region is CASKWGPNTGELFF. The CDR3 DNA reads TGTGCCAGCAAATGGGGCCCGAACACCGGGGAGCTGTTTTTT. The genes are TRBV6-1 and TRBJ2-2; D possibly corresponds to TRBD1 (5 bases). The germline CDR1 and CDR2 sequences are MNHNS and SASEGT. Trimming removed 7 bases from V and 0 bases from J, with 9 bases in between. The CDR3 has 14 residues.

The rearrangement joins TRBV6-1 to TRBJ1-4; TRBD1 matches at 9 bases. Looked up from germline, CDR1 is MNHNS and CDR2 is SASEGT. Losses at the gene ends were 6 bases for V and 7 bases for J; bases not matched to a gene: 6. The CDR3 runs to 14 residues. This CDR3 is CASSNRGLSEKLFF. Here the CDR3 DNA reads TGTGCCAGCAGCAACAGGGGGCTGAGTGAAAAACTGTTTTTT.

The V call is TRBV6-1, the J call TRBJ1-5; 8 nucleotides align to TRBD1. Losses at the gene ends were 4 bases for V and 2 bases for J; bases not matched to a gene: 7. Germline V gene lookup returns CDR1 MNHNS and CDR2 SASEGT. The CDR3 loop spans 16 amino acids. In DNA form, the CDR3 reads TGTGCCAGCAGTGCTTCCAGGGGGCCAGGCAATCAGCCCCAGCATTTT. Encoded protein: CASSASRGPGNQPQHF.

This sequence joins TRBV2 and TRBJ2-7, with 7 bases aligning to TRBD1. CDR1 SNHLY and CDR2 FYNNEI come from the germline V gene. With 7 bases clipped from V and 1 base from J, the junction kept 7 bases outside the gene matches. CDR3 length equals 14 residues. This CDR3 reads CASTSRTGSYEQYF. CDR3 DNA sequence: TGTGCCAGCACCTCAAGGACAGGATCCTACGAGCAGTACTTC.

The chain joins TRBV2 to TRBJ2-3; the match to TRBD2 covers 7 bases. The V segment lost 9 bases and the J segment 4 bases; nucleotides outside the gene matches: 7. There are 13 residues in the CDR3. Germline CDR1 and CDR2: SNHLY and FYNNEI. CDR3 residues: CASAPGGSDTQYF. CDR3 sequence (DNA): TGTGCCAGTGCTCCCGGGGGGTCAGATACGCAGTATTTT. Filled out from reference TRBV2 and TRBJ2-3, the complete variable domain reads EPEVTQTPSHQVTQMGQEVILRCVPISNHLYFYWYRQILGQKVEFLVSFYNNEISEKSEIFDDQFSVERPDGSNFTLKIRSTKLEDSAMYFCASAPGGSDTQYFGPGTRLTVL.

The rearrangement joins TRBV6-5 to TRBJ2-5; 7 bases line up with TRBD1. The CDR3 length is 13 residues. The trim removed 7 bases at V and 4 bases at J, leaving 6 bases unmatched. Germline CDR1 reads MNHEY; CDR2 reads SVGAGI. CDR3: CASTRQGVETQYF. CDR3 coding DNA: TGTGCCAGCACCCGACAGGGTGTAGAGACCCAGTACTTC.

The gene calls are TRBV11-2 and TRBJ1-1; D is possibly TRBD1 (6 bases). V was trimmed by 5 bases and J by 2 bases, leaving 15 bases between them. In germline, CDR1 is SGHAT, CDR2 FQNNGV. The CDR3 length is 15 residues. The CDR3 DNA is TGTGCCAGCAGCCGACGACTGGACAGAAACACTGAAGCTTTCTTT. This codes for CASSRRLDRNTEAFF.

The V gene is TRBV7-9, the J gene TRBJ1-3, with TRBD1 identical over 7 bases. The V and J ends lost 5 bases and 0 bases, in that order; junction bases with no gene match: 10. From germline, CDR1 is SEHNR and CDR2 FQNEAQ (reference sequence). The CDR3 totals 17 residues. This CDR3 reads CASSPIPGQTSGNTIYF. CDR3 in DNA: TGTGCCAGCAGCCCGATTCCGGGACAGACCTCTGGAAACACCATATATTTT.

DNA of the CDR3: TGTGCCAGCAGCCAAGATAACGGGGGCAATTGGTTTACGCAGTATTTT. Translation gives CASSQDNGGNWFTQYF. V is TRBV14 and J is TRBJ2-3; D assignment may be TRBD1 or TRBD2 (6 bases each). V lost 0 bases to trimming and J lost 8 bases, with 18 bases between them. Per germline, CDR1 SGHDN and CDR2 FVKESK. The CDR3 length is 16 residues.

DNA of the CDR3: TGCGCCAGCAGCCAAGATCGGGGAGGGTACCAAGAGACCCAGTACTTC. Translating gives CASSQDRGGYQETQYF. The chain is built from TRBV4-3 and TRBJ2-5; 7 bases line up with TRBD2. This CDR3 spans 16 amino acids. With 0 bases clipped from V and 0 bases from J, the junction kept 4 bases outside the gene matches. Germline lookup yields CDR1 LGHNA and CDR2 YSLEER.

This chain joins TRBV6-5 and TRBJ2-3, with no clear D. Germline V gene data show CDR1 as MNHEY and CDR2 as SVGAGI. Deletions cut 7 bases from V and 5 bases from J, with 13 bases between. CDR3 length: 13 residues. The CDR3 sequence is CASTARVGDTQYF. The CDR3, as DNA: TGTGCCAGCACCGCTCGGGTGGGAGATACGCAGTATTTT.

This clone was counted between two and nine times. The CDR3 end shows no conserved phenylalanine or tryptophan, and so a read error is likely. The DNA is omitted, as the CDR3 cannot be located on it reliably, and the CDR3 follows TCRdb's listing. The chain employs TRBV2 and TRBJ2-7; the DNA was not used to check the table's D call, TRBD1. Germline CDR1 reads SNHLY; CDR2 reads FYNNEI. The CDR3 is 12 amino acids long, termini counted. CDR3 region: CASSFRDRGPLA.

The V gene is TRBV2, the J gene TRBJ1-5; TRBD1 aligns across 8 bases. CDR1 and CDR2 (germline): SNHLY, FYNNEI. CDR3 length: 16 amino acids. Trimming cost V 4 bases and J 5 bases; bases outside gene matches: 10. The CDR3 is CASSAGPRGPYQPQHF. Written as DNA, the CDR3 is TGTGCCAGCAGTGCTGGCCCCAGGGGGCCATATCAGCCCCAGCATTTT.

This sequence joins TRBV5-1 and TRBJ1-3; 9 bases line up with TRBD1. The J call could be wrong; TRBJ2-2 is a better fit for the DNA end. The germline V gene encodes CDR1 SGHRS and CDR2 YFSETQ. This CDR3 has 14 residues. This CDR3 reads CASRSGTGPGELFF. As DNA, the CDR3 is TGCGCCAGCAGATCCGGGACAGGGCCCGGGGAGCTGTTTTTT.

The chain joins TRBV9 to TRBJ2-5; D gene unclear. Germline-derived CDR1 and CDR2 are SGDLS and YYNGEE. Trimming stripped 4 bases from V and 1 base from J, with 8 bases between. The CDR3 covers 13 residues. The CDR3 sequence is CASSPQTQETQYF. The CDR3 DNA reads as TGTGCCAGCAGCCCTCAGACCCAAGAGACCCAGTACTTC.

This clone was found a few times. The rearrangement joins TRBV19 to TRBJ1-5; tentatively, D is TRBD1 (5 bases). The germline V and J ends were trimmed by 4 bases and 0 bases, with 16 bases remaining between them. CDR1 is LNHDA and CDR2 is SQIVND in the germline V gene (reference sequence). CDR3 length equals 17 residues. The CDR3 loop reads CASSKGLPGYSNQPQHF. Here the CDR3 DNA reads TGTGCCAGTAGTAAGGGACTTCCTGGTTATAGCAATCAGCCCCAGCATTTT.

The rearrangement joins TRBV7-8 to TRBJ2-7; perhaps D is TRBD1 or TRBD2 (5 bases each). V gave up 7 bases and J gave up 5 bases, with 15 bases separating them. Looked up from germline, CDR1 is SGHVS and CDR2 is FQNEAQ. This CDR3 region has 13 residues. The CDR3 protein is CASKASGRDEQYF. Here the CDR3 DNA reads TGTGCCAGCAAGGCCTCGGGGCGGGACGAGCAGTACTTC.

The CDR3 sequence: CASSHTGGRTYEQYF. CDR3 sequence (DNA): TGTGCCAGCAGCCACACGGGGGGACGGACCTACGAGCAGTACTTC. The rearrangement joins TRBV6-5 to TRBJ2-7; TRBD2 agrees at 7 bases. V shed 6 bases and J 2 bases; nucleotides not matched to a gene: 10. CDR1 and CDR2 (germline): MNHEY, SVGAGI. There are 15 residues in the CDR3.

This rearrangement joins TRBV5-1 to TRBJ2-3; D might be TRBD2 (6 bases). The CDR3 contains 15 residues. With 2 bases removed from V and 0 bases from J, the gap between germline ends came to 10 bases. Germline loops: CDR1 SGHRS, CDR2 YFSETQ. The CDR3 region has the DNA TGCGCCAGCAGCTTCTTAGCGGCTAGCACAGATACGCAGTATTTT. Protein: CASSFLAASTDTQYF.

This chain links TRBV28 with TRBJ1-5; a possible D gene is TRBD1 (6 bases). Trimming cost V 7 bases and J 4 bases, with 17 bases left between them. The V gene's germline CDR1 is MDHEN and CDR2 SYDVKM. This CDR3 region has 15 residues. In DNA form, the CDR3 reads TGTGCCAGCACTCAGTCAGGGGACGAGAATCAGCCCCAGCATTTT. It encodes CASTQSGDENQPQHF. Variable domain in full (rest from reference TRBV28 and TRBJ1-5): DVKVTQSSRYLVKRTGEKVFLECVQDMDHENMFWYRQDPGLGLRLIYFSYDVKMKEKGDIPEGYSVSREKKERFSLILESASTNQTSMYLCASTQSGDENQPQHFGDGTRLSIL.

This chain connects TRBV5-4 to TRBJ1-1; perhaps TRBD1 as D (6 bases). The V end was cut by 3 bases, the J end by 0 bases, with 12 bases between. The CDR3 runs 15 residues. Germline V gene lookup returns CDR1 SGHNT and CDR2 YYREEE (reference sequence). The CDR3 bases are TGTGCCAGCAGCTCGGGGACAACCGTGAACACTGAAGCTTTCTTT. Translated, it gives CASSSGTTVNTEAFF.